This T cell receptor (beta chain) comes out of a study of vaccination effects on CD4 cells after COVID-19. Concerning this clone itself: Its antigen is undetermined.

V was pared by 0 bases and J by 10 bases, with 9 bases between. Germline CDR1 and CDR2: MNHNY and SVGAGI (reference sequence). CDR3 size: 12 residues. Antigen-specific CD4+ T cells expanded by the ViraFEST assay with viral peptide pools were then sequenced. When ten to eleven days of culture had elapsed, CD4+ T cells were isolated. Two doses of BNT162b2 or mRNA-1273 vaccine were administered to participants. Recipients of the vaccine had no prior SARS-CoV-2 infection and negative nucleocapsid antibodies. Peptides at approximately 9.6 ug/ml and IL-2 at about 10 IU/ml were added to 2 million or so PBMC per well. Profiling relied on immunoSEQ multiplex PCR, and the TCRdb table lists in-frame clones only, not all of them. The table lists 15,000 to 20,000 clones, about 75% of them singletons.

Specimen: CD4+ T cells from PBMCs cultured with HCoV-NL63 spike peptides, collected after COVID-19 vaccination. This chain joins TRBV6-6 and TRBJ1-1; D gene ambiguous. This receptor was identified in a human donor who received a COVID-19 vaccine. The CDR3 protein is CASSYSGDPAFF. CDR3 sequence (DNA): TGTGCCAGCAGTTACTCTGGGGATCCAGCTTTCTTT.